These 21 T cell receptor beta chains share one sample of origin, sequenced in a study of blood T cell repertoires in COVID-19. The data were produced by immunoSEQ multiplex PCR, yet TCRdb's version contains in-frame clones alone and is incomplete. The profile shows roughly 230,000 clones, approximately 84% of them singletons. Sequences were obtained from peripheral blood. These TCRs come from a man aged 50-59 years with active or convalescent COVID-19.

V is TRBV5-1 and J is TRBJ1-2; unclear D gene. With 2 bases removed from V and 4 bases from J, the gap between germline ends came to 12 bases. Germline CDR1 is SGHRS and CDR2 is YFSETQ. The CDR3 contains 14 residues. The CDR3 DNA sequence: TGCGCCAGCAGCTTTAGCAGCGAGGGCTATGGCTACACCTTC. Amino acids: CASSFSSEGYGYTF. Drawing the rest from reference TRBV5-1 and TRBJ1-2, the complete variable domain is KAGVTQTPRYLIKTRGQQVTLSCSPISGHRSVSWYQQTPGQGLQFLFEYFSETQRNKGNFPGRFSGRQFSNSRSEMNVSTLELGDSALYLCASSFSSEGYGYTFGSGTRLTVV.

CDR3 DNA: TGTGCCAGCTCACCAAAGCAACAGGGGGCTTCCTACGAGCAGTACTTC. Amino acids: CASSPKQQGASYEQYF. The rearrangement links TRBV18 to TRBJ2-7, with 9 positions matching TRBD1. J gave up 1 base and V 2 bases, and 6 bases lay outside the gene matches. The CDR3 spans 16 residues. The germline gives CDR1 KGHSH, CDR2 LQKENI.

The chain joins TRBV5-1 to TRBJ2-1; possibly TRBD1 for D (5 bases). The CDR3 spans 14 residues. V shed 0 bases and J shed 8 bases, with 12 bases lying between them. The germline V gene has CDR1 SGHRS and CDR2 YFSETQ. This CDR3 is CASSLVAGSDEQFF. The CDR3 region has the DNA TGCGCCAGCAGCTTGGTTGCAGGGTCCGATGAGCAGTTCTTC.

This rearrangement joins TRBV19 to TRBJ1-1; D remains ambiguous. Trimming took 4 bases from V and 1 from J, leaving 7 bases between them. There are 13 residues in the CDR3. The germline V gene has CDR1 LNHDA and CDR2 SQIVND (reference sequence). CDR3 sequence (DNA): TGTGCCAGTAGTAGGCAGGAGAACACTGAAGCTTTCTTT. The encoded protein is CASSRQENTEAFF.

J is TRBJ1-2 and V is TRBV2, with 10 bases aligning to TRBD1. The CDR3 is 15 residues long. V was pared by 5 bases and J by 6 bases, with 9 bases of the junction left unmatched. CDR1 SNHLY and CDR2 FYNNEI come from the germline V gene. As DNA, the CDR3 is TGTGCCAGCAGTATCCGACAGGGGGCGCGTAATGGCTACACCTTC. The encoded protein is CASSIRQGARNGYTF.

This clone turned up a few times. V gene TRBV20-1 combines with J gene TRBJ1-5, with 7 bases identical to TRBD1. In germline, CDR1 is DFQATT, CDR2 SNEGSKA (reference sequence). CDR3 length: 14 residues. The ends lost 3 bases at V and 0 bases at J; junction bases unmatched: 2. The CDR3 bases are TGCAGTGCTAGTGACAGGGATAGCAATCAGCCCCAGCATTTT. Residues: CSASDRDSNQPQHF.

The rearrangement links TRBV5-4 to TRBJ1-2; TRBD1 agrees at 10 bases. This CDR3 region has 15 residues. V shed 0 bases and J 4 bases; nucleotides not matched to a gene: 3. Germline V gene lookup returns CDR1 SGHNT and CDR2 YYREEE (reference sequence). The CDR3 is CASSLGQGASYGYTF. DNA for the CDR3: TGTGCCAGCAGCTTGGGACAGGGGGCTAGCTATGGCTACACCTTC.

This chain uses TRBV27 with TRBJ1-2; no clear D. Trimming left V 0 bases short and J 7 bases short, with 12 bases between. The CDR3 sequence is 14 residues long. The germline gives CDR1 MNHEY, CDR2 SMNVEV (reference sequence). The CDR3 DNA sequence: TGTGCCAGCAGTTTATCTCAGGCCACCGCTGGCTACACCTTC. It is translated as CASSLSQATAGYTF.

This clone was counted once. The rearrangement joins TRBV21-1 to TRBJ2-1; no DNA check was done on the table's D call, TRBD2. TRBV21-1 represents a pseudogene. The CDR3 covers 14 residues. The CDR3 spells CASTLEISYNEQFF. Written as DNA, the CDR3 is TGTGCCAGCACCCTGGAGATCTCCTACAATGAGCAGTTCTTC.

The chain joins TRBV6-5 to TRBJ2-7, with 7 bases matching TRBD2. Germline V gives CDR1 MNHEY, CDR2 SVGAGI. CDR3 length equals 15 residues. Germline trimming cut 5 bases from V and 3 bases from J; bases unmatched to any gene: 10. CDR3 sequence reads: CASSQTPSGSYEQYF. The CDR3 DNA reads TGTGCCAGCAGTCAAACTCCTAGCGGTAGCTACGAGCAGTACTTC.

CDR3 protein: CASSPGAGDYGYTF. CDR3 bases: TGTGCCAGCTCACCGGGGGCTGGGGACTATGGCTACACCTTC. This chain connects TRBV18 to TRBJ1-2; the D gene is possibly TRBD1 (6 bases). The V and J ends lost 3 bases and 3 bases respectively, with 11 bases between them. Per germline, CDR1 KGHSH and CDR2 LQKENI. CDR3 size: 14 residues.

This clone came up once. The V call is TRBV7-2, the J call TRBJ2-2; D is perhaps TRBD2 (7 bases). The CDR3 has 16 residues. CDR1 is SGHTA, CDR2 FQGNSA, per germline. Trimming pared 5 bases from V and 2 bases from J, leaving 15 bases between. The CDR3, as DNA: TGTGCCAGCAGCCCTAAGGGGGGGACCAACACCGGGGAGCTGTTTTTT. Translation gives CASSPKGGTNTGELFF.

The V and J genes are TRBV6-5 and TRBJ1-3; D gene unclear. Trimming shortened V by 0 bases and J by 6 bases, and 9 bases separated the two germline ends. CDR1 MNHEY and CDR2 SVGAGI come from the germline V gene. This CDR3 region has 14 residues. For the CDR3, the DNA is TGTGCCAGCAGTTACTCGTTCAGTGAAAACACCATATATTTT. Amino acids: CASSYSFSENTIYF.

The V gene is TRBV28, the J gene TRBJ1-2; D is unresolved. CDR1 and CDR2 (germline): MDHEN, SYDVKM. CDR3 length: 12 amino acids. Between the trimmed V and J ends, which lost 6 bases and 0 bases, there was a span of 5 bases. This CDR3 is CASRQPNYGYTF. The CDR3 DNA follows: TGTGCCAGCAGACAGCCTAACTATGGCTACACCTTC.

The chain carries TRBV30 and TRBJ1-2; no reliable D call. The CDR3 extends over 14 amino acids. CDR1 is GTSNPN, CDR2 SVGIG, per germline (reference sequence). V was pared by 3 bases and J by 1 base, with 12 bases between. CDR3 nucleotide sequence: TGTGCCTGGAGGTCGATCGGGAGTAACTATGGCTACACCTTC. Amino acids: CAWRSIGSNYGYTF.

The chain uses TRBV10-3 and TRBJ1-5; tentatively, D is TRBD1 (5 bases). The CDR3 covers 13 residues. CDR1 is ENHRY, CDR2 SYGVKD, per germline. Trimming took 6 bases from V and 3 from J, leaving 9 bases between them. Here the CDR3 DNA reads TGTGCCATCAGGGGGGGGACCAATCAGCCCCAGCATTTT. It yields the protein CAIRGGTNQPQHF.

This chain uses TRBV12-3 or TRBV12-4 with TRBJ2-1, with TRBD2 identical over 7 bases. The CDR3 length is 13 residues. The CDR3 nucleotides read TGTGCATCCGAGGCGGGGGATTGGGATGAGCAGTTCTTC. This sequence encodes CASEAGDWDEQFF.

A few counts support this clone. The V and J genes are TRBV6-5 and TRBJ1-1; TRBD1 aligns across 7 bases. The CDR3 has 15 amino acids. With 2 bases clipped from V and 0 bases from J, the junction kept 3 bases outside the gene matches. Germline assignment: CDR1 MNHEY and CDR2 SVGAGI. The CDR3 nucleotides are TGTGCCAGCAGTTACGGAAGGGGGCTGAACACTGAAGCTTTCTTT. It yields the protein CASSYGRGLNTEAFF.

V and J are TRBV18 and TRBJ2-1, with 16 bases identical to TRBD2. The J segment lost 15 bases and the V segment lost 2 bases, leaving 7 bases of the junction unmatched. Germline V gives CDR1 KGHSH, CDR2 LQKENI. There are 15 residues in the CDR3. As DNA, the CDR3 is TGTGCCAGCTCACCATCCGGGACTAGCGGGGGGGCCGCGTTCTTC. Translating it yields CASSPSGTSGGAAFF. Full variable domain (missing parts from reference TRBV18 and TRBJ2-1): NAGVMQNPRHLVRRRGQEARLRCSPMKGHSHVYWYRQLPEEGLKFMVYLQKENIIDESGMPKERFSAEFPKEGPSILRIQQVVRGDSAAYFCASSPSGTSGGAAFFGPGTRLTVL.

The chain links TRBV4-1 to TRBJ1-4, with TRBD1 matching 7 bases. CDR3 length: 15 amino acids. The ends lost 4 bases at V and 4 bases at J; junction bases unmatched: 6. Germline V gives CDR1 MGHRA, CDR2 YSYEKL. This CDR3 is CASSPGTVINEKLFF. Written as DNA, the CDR3 is TGCGCCAGCAGCCCGGGGACAGTTATTAATGAAAAACTGTTTTTT.

The chain is built from TRBV6-2 or TRBV6-3 and TRBJ1-2; D might be TRBD1 (5 bases). This CDR3 has 13 amino acids. Germline lookup yields CDR1 MNHEY and CDR2 SVGEGT. Trimming left V 6 bases short and J 0 bases short, with 8 bases between. The CDR3 nucleotides read TGTGCCAGCAGCGGCAGGGCTAACTATGGCTACACCTTC. Its protein is CASSGRANYGYTF.